The TCR beta chain described here comes from a study of T cells after yellow fever vaccination. Synthesis of TCR cDNA relied on 5'RACE template switching, which attached a universal primer site and UMIs. MiXCR was run by TCRdb on the 5' RACE reads, yielding one entry per CDR3 protein. The table includes 300,000 to 350,000 distinct CDR3 sequences, approximately 3.9% detected once. This CDR3 comprises 14 residues. The germline gives CDR1 SGHRS, CDR2 YFSETQ. Trimming took off 0 bases at V and 2 bases at J, with 8 bases between the two ends. Only a few counts were recorded for this clonotype. Its antigen is currently unknown. General study results and limits: Weaker in magnitude, the secondary response showed a faster peak on day 5 versus 15. The study re-detected most primary-vaccination clones after the booster (96% CD4, roughly 88% CD8).

The chain couples TRBV5-1 to TRBJ1-1, with unresolved D. The starting material was PBMCs, obtained 5 days after the yellow fever booster vaccination. The clonotype originates from a man between 18 and 29 years old who received the YFV17D yellow fever vaccine. CDR3 region: CASSLAAANTEAFF. The CDR3 DNA is TGCGCCAGCAGCTTGGCGGCAGCTAACACTGAAGCTTTCTTT.